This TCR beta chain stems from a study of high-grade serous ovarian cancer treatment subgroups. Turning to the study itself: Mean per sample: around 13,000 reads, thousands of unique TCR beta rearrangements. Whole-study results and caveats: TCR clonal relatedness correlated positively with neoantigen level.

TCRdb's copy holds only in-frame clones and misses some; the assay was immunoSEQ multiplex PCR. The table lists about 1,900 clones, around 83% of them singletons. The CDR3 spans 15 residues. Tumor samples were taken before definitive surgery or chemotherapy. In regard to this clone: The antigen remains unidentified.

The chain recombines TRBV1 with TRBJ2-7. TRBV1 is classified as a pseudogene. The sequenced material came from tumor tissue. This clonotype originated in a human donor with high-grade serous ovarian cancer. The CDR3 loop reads CTSSQENNPAYEQYF. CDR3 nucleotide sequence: TGCACCAGCAGCCAAGAAAACAATCCGGCCTACGAGCAGTACTTC.